Sequencing of this T cell receptor (beta chain) was carried out in a study of blood T cell repertoires in COVID-19. Overall study: From the United States, Italy and Spain came samples of acute and convalescent COVID-19.

The CDR3 contains 14 residues. CDR1 MNHEY and CDR2 SVGAGI come from the germline V gene. V lost 2 bases, J lost 1 base, and 9 bases lay in between. Clones were read by immunoSEQ multiplex PCR, and TCRdb kept only the in-frame ones, dropping some. The repertoire consists of just over 75,000 clones, with over 80% occurring once and the leading ten covering approximately 5.8%. The receptor was derived from a man between 60 and 75 years old with active or convalescent COVID-19. The chain is built from TRBV6-5 and TRBJ2-7, with D hard to call. The sample consisted of peripheral blood. As DNA, the CDR3 is TGTGCCAGCAGTTACGAGGCCTCGTCCTACGAGCAGTACTTC. It translates to CASSYEASSYEQYF.